This entry concerns a single TCR beta chain. With a much larger clone just one base away, this may be a read error. This entry belongs to a study of T cells in Graves' hyperthyroidism and ophthalmopathy. Per germline, CDR1 MDHEN and CDR2 SYDVKM. The CDR3 loop spans 14 amino acids. Amplified TCR beta CDR3 regions derived from RNA transcripts. RT-PCR in the first round (using the HTBI primer set) targeted the TCR CDR3. TCRdb called the multiplex PCR reads again in MiXCR, with one record for every CDR3 protein. The sample has some 650,000 distinct CDR3 sequences; around 16% are singletons. This sequence joins TRBV28 and TRBJ2-6, with D tentatively TRBD1 (5 bases). Sequencing was performed on blood. The source of this sequence is a woman between 40 and 50 years old with Graves' ophthalmopathy. CDR3 in amino acids: CASRRYSGASVLTF. In DNA form, the CDR3 reads TGTGCCAGCAGACGCTACTCTGGGGCCAGCGTCCTGACTTTC.